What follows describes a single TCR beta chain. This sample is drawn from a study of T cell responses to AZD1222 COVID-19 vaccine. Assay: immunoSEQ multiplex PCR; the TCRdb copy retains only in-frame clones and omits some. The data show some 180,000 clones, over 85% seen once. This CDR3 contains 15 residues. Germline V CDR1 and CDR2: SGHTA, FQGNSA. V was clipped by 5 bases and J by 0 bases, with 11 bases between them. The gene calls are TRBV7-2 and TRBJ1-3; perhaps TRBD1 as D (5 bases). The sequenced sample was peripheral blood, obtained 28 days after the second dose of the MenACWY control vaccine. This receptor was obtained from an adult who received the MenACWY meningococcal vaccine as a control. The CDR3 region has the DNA TGTGCCAGCAGCGGAACAGGACGCTCTGGAAACACCATATATTTT. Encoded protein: CASSGTGRSGNTIYF.